This T cell receptor beta chain was recorded in a study of blood T cell repertoires in COVID-19. TCRdb keeps only in-frame clones here, not all; method: immunoSEQ multiplex PCR. Of more than 150,000 clones in the sample, roughly four fifths were seen once. The count of this clone is one. This CDR3 spans 16 amino acids. This receptor was taken from a human donor in a cohort sampled during active COVID-19. Sequenced sample: peripheral blood. The chain uses TRBV21-1 and TRBJ1-2; TRBD1 is the table's D call and was not checked against the DNA. TRBV21-1 is a recognized pseudogene. CDR3: CASSKPGTGNIYGYTF. In nucleotides, the CDR3 is TGTGCCAGCAGCAAACCCGGGACAGGTAATATCTATGGCTACACCTTC.